Listed below are T cell receptor beta chains from one sample, sequenced in a study of blood T cell repertoires in COVID-19. The method was immunoSEQ multiplex PCR; TCRdb's version includes in-frame clones alone and lacks a portion of them. The data show over 45,000 clones, roughly 89% seen once. Sequenced sample: peripheral blood. These receptors came from a woman aged 60-70 years with COVID-19, enrolled during active disease. CDR3s include the opening cysteine and the closing phenylalanine or tryptophan. The D gene is left open where the match is weak. Part of the rows lack a size; the others show once, few, many or a class for expanded clones.

v_gene,abundance,d_gene,j_gene,CDR3nt,CDR3aa
TRBV6-5,-,TRBD1,TRBJ1-1,TGTGCCAGCAGACTCGGGACAGGCATGAACACTGAAGCTTTCTTT,CASRLGTGMNTEAFF
TRBV3-1/TRBV3-2,few,TRBD2,TRBJ2-7,TGTGCCAGCAGCCTCCTAGCGGGGTCCTACGAGCAGTACTTC,CASSLLAGSYEQYF
TRBV10-2,-,TRBD2,TRBJ2-7,TGCGCCAGCAGTGGCGGGAGCTCCTACGAGCAGTACTTC,CASSGGSSYEQYF
TRBV7-2,once,-,TRBJ1-5,TGTGCCAGCAGCTACTTCGGACAGCGCCAGCCCCAGCATTTT,CASSYFGQRQPQHF
TRBV23-1,-,TRBD1,TRBJ1-5,TGCGCCAGCAGTCCGGGGACAGGGCAACGCAATCAGCCCCAGCATTTT,CASSPGTGQRNQPQHF
TRBV30,-,TRBD1,TRBJ1-2,TGTGCCTGGACGGAGGAGACAGGGCTTGGCTACACCTTC,CAWTEETGLGYTF
TRBV4-3,-,TRBD2,TRBJ2-1,TGCGCCAGCAGCCAAGATGCCTGGACTAGCGAGGCGTTCTTC,CASSQDAWTSEAFF
TRBV7-2,-,TRBD1,TRBJ2-7,TGTGCCAGCAGTTTCCTTACAGGGGCGGAAGAGCAGTACTTC,CASSFLTGAEEQYF
TRBV20-1,-,-,TRBJ2-1,TGCAGTGTTCTGAGCGCCGAGCAGTTCTTC,CSVLSAEQFF
TRBV18,-,-,TRBJ2-6,TGTGCCAGCTCCCTCGACAGTTCATCTGGGGCCAACGTCCTGACTTTC,CASSLDSSSGANVLTF
TRBV19,-,TRBD1,TRBJ2-5,TGTGCCAGTAGTATGGGGGACAGGATACAAGAGACCCAGTACTTC,CASSMGDRIQETQYF